These T cell receptor beta chains were read from a single sample in a study of patients and donors after allogeneic stem cell transplantation. MiXCR, run by TCRdb on the RT-PCR reads, gives a single entry per CDR3 protein. There are roughly 250,000 distinct CDR3 sequences in the sample; 12% to 15% occur only once, and under 14% lies in the top ten. Sequenced: blood, either unsorted or a sorted T cell fraction (not recorded which). Source of these receptors: a human donor who was either an allogeneic HSCT recipient or a stem cell or donor lymphocyte infusion donor (not recorded which). It is not recorded whose cells these are; they may come from a transplant donor. Each CDR3 is given with its conserved first and last residue. A D gene is named only where the DNA matches it firmly. The size field is filled for only some rows; it gives once, few, many or a size class.

NA | TRBJ1-5 | medium-sized | TRBV7-3 | CASSLLGSQDQPQHF | TGTGCCAGCAGCCTCCTCGGGTCACAAGATCAGCCCCAGCATTTT
NA | TRBJ2-1 | few | TRBV20-1 | CSVISESSYNEQFF | TGCAGTGTCATCAGCGAGAGCTCCTACAATGAGCAGTTCTTC
NA | TRBJ1-3 | many | TRBV7-2 | CASSRGGSSGNTIYF | TGTGCCAGCAGTCGGGGGGGGAGCTCTGGAAACACCATATATTTT
TRBD1 | TRBJ2-5 | NA | TRBV5-1 | CASSLFDRGPQETQYF | TGCGCCAGCAGCCTATTCGACAGGGGTCCCCAAGAGACCCAGTACTTC
TRBD2 | TRBJ2-2 | few | TRBV10-3 | CATCPGTSSPGELFF | TGTGCCACCTGCCCCGGGACTAGTTCCCCCGGGGAGCTGTTTTTT
NA | TRBJ2-7 | few | TRBV5-6 | CASSSIGQGRYEQYF | TGTGCCAGCAGCTCCATAGGGCAGGGGCGATACGAGCAGTACTTC
TRBD1 | TRBJ1-5 | few | TRBV5-1 | CASSQGTGLNQPQHF | TGCGCCAGCAGCCAGGGGACAGGCCTAAATCAGCCCCAGCATTTT
TRBD2 | TRBJ2-3 | few | TRBV4-1 | CASSQVGLAGVDTQYF | TGCGCCAGCAGCCAAGTAGGCCTAGCGGGAGTAGATACGCAGTATTTT
TRBD2 | TRBJ2-3 | NA | TRBV9 | CASSAWTSGTGTDTQYF | TGTGCCAGCAGCGCCTGGACTAGCGGGACGGGCACAGATACGCAGTATTTT
TRBD1 | TRBJ2-3 | many | TRBV5-1 | CASSNRQGTTDTQYF | TGCGCCAGCAGCAACCGACAGGGCACCACAGATACGCAGTATTTT
TRBD2 | TRBJ2-7 | few | TRBV3-1 | CASSQRTSGSSEQYF | TGTGCCAGCAGCCAACGGACTAGCGGGAGTTCCGAGCAGTACTTC
NA | TRBJ1-1 | NA | TRBV12-3/TRBV12-4 | CASSLLRTEAFF | TGTGCCAGCAGCCTACTTCGCACTGAAGCTTTCTTT
TRBD2 | TRBJ2-3 | few | TRBV18 | CASSRLAGTTDTQYF | TGTGCCAGCTCACGACTAGCGGGGACCACAGATACGCAGTATTTT
TRBD2 | TRBJ2-7 | NA | TRBV20-1 | CSADSGGESYEQYF | TGCAGTGCTGACTCGGGAGGTGAATCCTACGAGCAGTACTTC
NA | TRBJ1-2 | NA | TRBV12-3/TRBV12-4 | CASSPDPLINYGYTF | TGTGCCAGCAGCCCTGATCCCCTAATTAACTATGGCTACACCTTC
NA | TRBJ1-6 | many | TRBV5-6 | CASSLWGALGSPLHF | TGTGCCAGCAGCTTGTGGGGTGCGCTAGGTTCACCCCTCCACTTT